This T cell receptor beta chain appears in the sequencing data of a study of cytomegalovirus exposure and HLA in healthy donors. With 60 Vbeta and 13 Jbeta primers, the PCR was carried out. Using immunoSEQ multiplex PCR, the repertoire was profiled, and TCRdb retains in-frame clones only, with some absent. Of approximately 190,000 clones listed, roughly 74% are singletons. This TCR was recovered from a woman aged 30 to 39 in good health and CMV-seropositive. The sample was PBMCs.

Here the CDR3 DNA reads TGCAGCGTTGAAGAGAGGTCTAGCGGGGGGTACGAGCAGTACTTC. Translated, it gives CSVEERSSGGYEQYF. The J gene is TRBJ2-7, the V gene TRBV29-1; TRBD2 aligns across 11 bases. CDR3 length: 15 amino acids. Germline CDR1 is SQVTM and CDR2 is ANQGSEA. With 0 bases clipped from V and 4 bases from J, the junction kept 5 bases outside the gene matches.